This T cell receptor (beta chain) was sequenced in a study of beta chain features in type 1 diabetes. V lost 5 bases and J lost 2; bases outside the gene matches: 6. This CDR3 has 14 residues. Germline V gene lookup returns CDR1 MDHEN and CDR2 SYDVKM. cDNA synthesis used the whole RNA isolate, giving expressed TCRB sequences. The table came from immunoSEQ multiplex PCR; TCRdb's copy has only in-frame clones and leaves some out. Among about half a million clones listed, about 32% were seen once. The sample comprised naive CD4+ T cells from blood. The V and J genes are TRBV28 and TRBJ2-7; 7 positions agree with TRBD2. The source of this sequence is a man between 18 and 35 years old in good health. The CDR3 DNA follows: TGTGCCAGCAGTCGGCTAGCGGATACCTACGAGCAGTACTTC. The encoded protein is CASSRLADTYEQYF.